These T cell receptor beta chains were read from a single sample in a study of control samples from healthy donors and cancer patients. The repertoire was sequenced with immunoSEQ multiplex PCR; TCRdb's copy has only in-frame clones and lacks some. This table has 150,000 to 200,000 clones, approximately 94% appearing once. Input material: blood. These receptors came from a man in his thirties or forties in good health. Each CDR3 is given with its conserved first and last residue. A D gene is named only where the DNA matches it firmly. Expanded clones get a size class; other rows say once, few or many, or leave the size out.

v_call	d_call	clone_size	j_call	cdr3_aa	cdr3_nt
TRBV7-9	-	-	TRBJ1-6	CASSTTLLSYNSPLHF	TGTGCCAGCAGCACGACTCTACTCTCCTATAATTCACCCCTCCACTTT
TRBV27	-	-	TRBJ1-1	CASRQDLVAFF	TGTGCCAGCAGACAGGATCTGGTGGCTTTCTTT
TRBV25-1	TRBD2	-	TRBJ2-3	CASSDRTSGGRGDTQYF	TGTGCCAGCAGTGACAGGACTAGCGGGGGGCGTGGAGATACGCAGTATTTT
TRBV6-5	-	-	TRBJ2-7	CASGRPPGVAYEQYF	TGTGCCAGCGGCAGGCCCCCTGGGGTGGCCTACGAGCAGTACTTC
TRBV14	TRBD1	-	TRBJ1-2	CASSPTGTINYGYTF	TGTGCCAGCAGCCCGACAGGGACCATTAACTATGGCTACACCTTC
TRBV5-1	-	-	TRBJ1-1	CASSVDGNTEAFF	TGCGCCAGCAGCGTAGACGGGAACACTGAAGCTTTCTTT
TRBV9	-	-	TRBJ2-7	CASSVGLGAGNEQYF	TGTGCCAGCAGCGTAGGTCTGGGGGCGGGAAACGAGCAGTACTTC
TRBV5-6	-	-	TRBJ2-1	CASSSSPLGGANEQFF	TGTGCCAGCAGCTCCTCACCCCTAGGGGGGGCAAATGAGCAGTTCTTC
TRBV19	-	-	TRBJ1-2	CASSMDFNYGYTF	TGTGCCAGTAGTATGGACTTTAACTATGGCTACACCTTC
TRBV2	TRBD1	once	TRBJ2-3	CASSEYTGADTQYF	TGTGCCAGCAGTGAATATACAGGGGCAGATACGCAGTATTTT